Below, 13 T cell receptor beta chains from the same sample are listed, as sequenced in a study of T-cell memory formation after mild COVID-19 listed by TCRdb under 2021. The library relied on 5' RACE. Sequencing was performed on an Illumina NovaSeq 6000. Using fastp at Q25 and MiXCR, TCRdb reprocessed the public reads and kept productive beta chains. Records with the same CDR3 protein are collapsed into one entry carrying the most frequent genes and DNA. The sample profile shows about 600,000 distinct CDR3 sequences; about 20% of them were found once. The ten largest clones capture under 8.5% of the sample. Sample: PBMCs or a T cell subset sorted from them (not recorded which). The receptors come from an adult woman who had mild COVID-19 (a few samples of this study predate the infection). The sample titles of this study are shuffled in the database, so cell type and time point are left out; the donor was told from shared clones.

V and J are TRBV7-2 and TRBJ1-2; the D is unclear. Trimming took 8 bases from V and 2 from J, leaving 15 bases between them. The CDR3 runs 14 residues. CDR1 and CDR2 from the germline V gene are SGHTA and FQGNSA. CDR3 amino acids: CASPPGVGNYGYTF. The DNA for the CDR3 is TGTGCCAGCCCACCTGGAGTGGGAAACTATGGCTACACCTTC.

This clonotype was picked up a small number of times. This chain joins TRBV6-4 and TRBJ1-2; the match to TRBD1 covers 9 bases. Germline V CDR1 and CDR2: MRHNA, SNTAGT. V lost 6 bases, J lost 7 bases, and 12 bases stayed unmatched. The CDR3 covers 15 residues. The CDR3 sequence: CASSATGTGISGYTF. CDR3 DNA sequence: TGTGCCAGCAGCGCCACCGGGACAGGGATAAGTGGCTACACCTTC.

This sequence joins TRBV6-5 and TRBJ1-1; D uncertain. Germline CDR1 and CDR2: MNHEY and SVGAGI. The CDR3 has 13 amino acids. Trimming removed 0 bases from V and 6 bases from J, with 8 bases in between. The CDR3 DNA reads as TGTGCCAGCAGTTACTCGAGGTACGCTGAAGCTTTCTTT. Translating it yields CASSYSRYAEAFF.

J is TRBJ1-5 and V is TRBV9; D is possibly TRBD1 (5 bases). V lost 2 bases and J lost 9, with 18 bases in between. Germline V gene data show CDR1 as SGDLS and CDR2 as YYNGEE. The CDR3 contains 15 residues. This CDR3 reads CASSVGDRQPWPQHF. The CDR3 coding sequence is TGTGCCAGCAGCGTCGGGGACCGACAGCCATGGCCCCAGCATTTT.

This clonotype was found a few times. V usage is TRBV6-5 and J usage is TRBJ1-1, with unresolved D. CDR3 size: 15 residues. CDR1 is MNHEY and CDR2 is SVGAGI in the germline V gene. Trimming cost V 0 bases and J 1 base, with 9 bases left between them. CDR3 loop: CASSYSVEGNTEAFF. In DNA form, the CDR3 reads TGTGCCAGCAGTTACTCCGTTGAGGGGAACACTGAAGCTTTCTTT.

The V call is TRBV5-8, the J call TRBJ2-5, with 10 bases lining up with TRBD2. After removal of 4 bases from V and 2 bases from J, the junction contained 23 bases not matched to a gene. This CDR3 spans 21 amino acids. Germline CDR1 and CDR2: SGHTS and YDEGEE. The CDR3 nucleotides read TGTGCCAGCAGCCCACTGACAGGGTGGCGTCTAGCGGGAGAGGCACAAGAGACCCAGTACTTC. Encoded protein: CASSPLTGWRLAGEAQETQYF.

The chain carries TRBV4-3 and TRBJ2-7; no clear D. V dropped 0 bases and J dropped 2 bases, with 14 bases sitting between them. The germline V gene has CDR1 LGHNA and CDR2 YSLEER. CDR3 length: 16 residues. The CDR3 reads CASSQDLPTATYEQYF. The CDR3 DNA reads as TGCGCCAGCAGCCAAGATCTGCCGACCGCTACCTACGAGCAGTACTTC.

CDR3 in DNA: TGTGCCAGCAGTTTCTTAACAGGGGGAAGTGGAAACACCATATATTTT. Translating gives CASSFLTGGSGNTIYF. The V gene is TRBV12-3 or TRBV12-4, the J gene TRBJ1-3; TRBD1 aligns across 8 bases. J gave up 3 bases and V 3 bases, and 7 bases lay outside the gene matches. The CDR3 has 16 amino acids.

V and J are TRBV18 and TRBJ2-3, with 7 bases fitting TRBD2. The germline gives CDR1 KGHSH, CDR2 LQKENI. CDR3 length: 15 amino acids. With 2 bases clipped from V and 4 bases from J, the junction kept 6 bases outside the gene matches. CDR3 bases: TGTGCCAGCTCACCAACTAGCGCCAGGGCAGATACGCAGTATTTT. It codes for CASSPTSARADTQYF.

There are a few counts of this clonotype. This chain joins TRBV24-1 and TRBJ2-1, with a weak D call TRBD1 (6 bases). Looked up from germline, CDR1 is KGHDR and CDR2 is SFDVKD. The CDR3 extends over 15 amino acids. Trimming removed 3 bases at V and 6 bases at J, with 14 bases between. This CDR3 is CATSDPGTPSNEQFF. The CDR3 region has the DNA TGTGCCACCAGTGATCCCGGGACACCCTCCAATGAGCAGTTCTTC.

The chain couples TRBV7-9 to TRBJ1-1, with 7 nucleotides matching TRBD1. The J segment lost 6 bases and the V segment lost 7 bases, leaving 5 bases of the junction unmatched. Germline-derived CDR1 and CDR2 are SEHNR and FQNEAQ (reference sequence). The CDR3 runs to 12 residues. The CDR3 DNA reads TGTGCCAGCAACCAGGGGGTCCCTGAAGCTTTCTTT. It is translated as CASNQGVPEAFF.

This chain links TRBV12-3 or TRBV12-4 with TRBJ2-7, with TRBD1 identical over 10 bases. This CDR3 spans 16 amino acids. The V segment lost 4 bases and the J segment 3 bases; nucleotides outside the gene matches: 9. For the CDR3, the DNA is TGTGCCAGCAGTTCACCTCCGGGACAGGGGAACTACGAGCAGTACTTC. This gives the protein CASSSPPGQGNYEQYF.

This clonotype came up a few times. This chain links TRBV19 with TRBJ2-5; TRBD1 is a possible D gene (6 bases). V lost 5 bases and J 9 bases, leaving 16 bases between the germline ends. Germline V gene lookup returns CDR1 LNHDA and CDR2 SQIVND (reference sequence). The CDR3 contains 13 residues. This CDR3 reads CASSVLGGLPQYF. The CDR3 bases are TGTGCCAGTAGTGTACTAGGGGGTCTGCCCCAGTACTTC.